This paragraph reports one T cell receptor beta chain. This specimen belongs to a study of Graves' ophthalmopathy and Graves' hyperthyroidism. The length of the CDR3 is 14 residues. The germline V gene has CDR1 MDHEN and CDR2 SYDVKM. V lost 3 bases and J lost 7, with 16 bases in between. Amplification of the TCR beta CDR3 regions used RNA transcripts (as template). The first round was an RT-PCR with HTBI primers, and the second round was a multiplex PCR. TCRdb ran MiXCR on the multiplex PCR reads and lists one entry per CDR3 protein. The table lists about 740,000 distinct CDR3 sequences, roughly 40% of them singletons.

The receptor comes from an adult man with Graves' ophthalmopathy. The sample consisted of peripheral blood. The chain is built from TRBV28 and TRBJ2-7, with a tentative D call TRBD2 (5 bases). The CDR3 DNA sequence: TGTGCCAGCAGTTTGTCCCCGAGGGTGAGAGAGCAGTACTTC. It encodes CASSLSPRVREQYF. The variable domain in full, completed from reference TRBV28 and TRBJ2-7, reads DVKVTQSSRYLVKRTGEKVFLECVQDMDHENMFWYRQDPGLGLRLIYFSYDVKMKEKGDIPEGYSVSREKKERFSLILESASTNQTSMYLCASSLSPRVREQYFGPGTRLTVT.